Listed below are T cell receptor beta chains from one sample, sequenced in a study of cytomegalovirus exposure and HLA in healthy donors. Repertoires were generated with immunoSEQ multiplex PCR, while TCRdb's copy carries only in-frame clones and drops some. The sample carries some 140,000 clones, roughly 80% recorded once. The specimen sequenced was PBMCs. The source of these receptors is a man between 25 and 39 years old in good health and CMV-seropositive. Each CDR3 is given with its conserved first and last residue. A D gene is named only where the DNA matches it firmly. Rows may omit the clone size; those that give it use once, few, many or a size class.

v_call	j_call	clone_size	cdr3_length	d_call	cdr3_aa	cdr3_nt
TRBV28	TRBJ1-2	NA	13	NA	CASSLKGRRGYTF	TGTGCCAGCAGTTTGAAGGGGCGCAGGGGCTACACCTTC
TRBV5-8	TRBJ1-4	NA	13	NA	CASSKGLNEKLFF	TGTGCCAGCAGCAAGGGACTTAATGAAAAACTGTTTTTT
TRBV13	TRBJ1-4	NA	18	NA	CASSLGRPQLVVAEKLFF	TGTGCCAGCAGCTTGGGGAGGCCCCAGCTGGTCGTCGCGGAAAAACTGTTTTTT
TRBV6-5	TRBJ1-1	NA	14	NA	CASSYRVMNTEAFF	TGTGCCAGCAGTTACCGGGTAATGAACACTGAAGCTTTCTTT
TRBV5-4	TRBJ2-5	NA	15	NA	CASSTEPGEGETQYF	TGTGCCAGCAGCACGGAGCCAGGGGAGGGAGAGACCCAGTACTTC
TRBV15	TRBJ2-7	NA	15	TRBD2	CATSRVAGGFYEQYF	TGTGCCACCAGCAGAGTAGCGGGAGGATTCTACGAGCAGTACTTC
TRBV7-2	TRBJ1-1	NA	14	NA	CASSLSRGLTEAFF	TGTGCCAGCAGCTTAAGTAGGGGACTCACTGAAGCTTTCTTT
TRBV18	TRBJ2-5	NA	13	NA	CASSPQGIETQYF	TGTGCCAGCTCACCACAGGGGATAGAGACCCAGTACTTC
TRBV4-2	TRBJ2-7	NA	15	NA	CASSQDVAGAYEQYF	TGTGCCAGCAGCCAAGACGTGGCAGGGGCCTACGAGCAGTACTTC
TRBV27	TRBJ1-1	NA	15	TRBD1	CASRPPPDRATEAFF	TGTGCCAGCAGGCCTCCTCCCGACAGGGCCACTGAAGCTTTCTTT
TRBV19	TRBJ2-1	once	13	NA	CASYGGMADEQFF	TGTGCCAGTTACGGCGGGATGGCGGATGAGCAGTTCTTC
TRBV19	TRBJ1-5	NA	15	TRBD1	CASMGTGGGNQPQHF	TGTGCCAGTATGGGGACAGGGGGAGGCAATCAGCCCCAGCATTTT
TRBV6-1	TRBJ1-1	NA	13	TRBD1	CASTRTGGTEAFF	TGTGCCAGCACCAGGACAGGGGGGACTGAAGCTTTCTTT
TRBV29-1	TRBJ2-7	once	15	TRBD2	CSVTSGRPSSYEQYF	TGCAGCGTTACTAGCGGGAGGCCATCCTCCTACGAGCAGTACTTC
TRBV6-1	TRBJ2-1	NA	15	TRBD2	CASSDGREPYNEQFF	TGTGCCAGCAGTGATGGGCGGGAGCCCTACAATGAGCAGTTCTTC
TRBV7-8	TRBJ2-7	NA	14	TRBD1	CASSLDRGQSEQYF	TGTGCCAGCAGCTTAGACAGGGGGCAAAGCGAGCAGTACTTC
TRBV6-6	TRBJ2-1	few	16	NA	CASSYPPPRSLNEQFF	TGTGCCAGCAGTTACCCCCCCCCGCGGTCCCTCAATGAGCAGTTCTTC
TRBV7-9	TRBJ1-1	NA	16	NA	CASSIGGGGASAEAFF	TGTGCCAGCAGCATAGGGGGTGGAGGGGCCAGCGCTGAAGCTTTCTTT
TRBV28	TRBJ1-5	NA	15	NA	CASSLGGGNYQPQHF	TGTGCCAGCAGCCTAGGGGGGGGGAACTATCAGCCCCAGCATTTT
TRBV6-6	TRBJ1-6	NA	12	NA	CASSSYNSPLHF	TGTGCCAGCAGTTCGTATAATTCACCCCTCCACTTT
TRBV28	TRBJ1-4	NA	18	NA	CASTGAWQGLATNEKLFF	TGTGCCAGCACTGGAGCCTGGCAGGGGCTTGCAACTAATGAAAAACTGTTTTTT
TRBV27	TRBJ1-1	NA	17	TRBD1	CASSFRDRGSVNTEAFF	TGTGCCAGCAGTTTCCGGGACAGGGGTAGTGTGAACACTGAAGCTTTCTTT
TRBV2	TRBJ2-1	NA	15	NA	CASSELVASYNEQFF	TGTGCCAGCAGTGAACTAGTTGCGTCCTACAATGAGCAGTTCTTC
TRBV29-1	TRBJ1-2	NA	12	NA	CSALAESGGYTF	TGCAGCGCCCTGGCGGAATCAGGGGGCTACACCTTC
TRBV7-3	TRBJ2-1	NA	16	TRBD2	CASSPGGGLEYNEQFF	TGTGCCAGCAGCCCGGGGGGGGGACTAGAATACAATGAGCAGTTCTTC
TRBV11-2	TRBJ1-5	few	14	TRBD1	CASSRQGGNQPQHF	TGTGCCAGCAGCCGCCAGGGGGGAAATCAGCCCCAGCATTTT
TRBV7-9	TRBJ2-5	NA	14	NA	CASTAKDSVETQYF	TGTGCCAGCACCGCCAAAGATTCAGTGGAGACCCAGTACTTC
TRBV5-4	TRBJ2-7	NA	15	TRBD2	CASSLGLAGGTEQYF	TGTGCCAGCAGCTTGGGACTAGCGGGAGGGACCGAGCAGTACTTC
TRBV28	TRBJ1-2	once	12	NA	CASSPSLYGYTF	TGTGCCAGCTCTCCCTCACTCTATGGCTACACCTTC
TRBV10-3	TRBJ1-2	NA	13	TRBD1	CATEGQGRYGYTF	TGTGCCACCGAAGGACAGGGGAGATATGGCTACACCTTC
TRBV19	TRBJ2-3	NA	15	TRBD2	CASSISLAGGDTQYF	TGTGCCAGTAGTATATCACTAGCGGGAGGTGATACGCAGTATTTT
TRBV21-1	TRBJ2-1	few	12	NA	CAPGQGPNEQFF	TGTGCCCCGGGACAGGGCCCCAATGAGCAGTTCTTC
TRBV6-1	TRBJ1-5	NA	15	TRBD1	CASTPDRASNQPQHF	TGTGCCAGCACCCCGGACAGGGCCAGCAATCAGCCCCAGCATTTT
TRBV7-2	TRBJ2-4	once	16	TRBD1	CASSLGGQGSKNIQYF	TGTGCCAGCAGCTTAGGGGGACAGGGTAGCAAAAACATTCAGTACTTC
TRBV7-3	TRBJ2-7	NA	14	TRBD2	CASSYIAGVYEQYF	TGTGCCAGCAGCTACATAGCGGGAGTCTACGAGCAGTACTTC
TRBV7-2	TRBJ2-1	NA	15	TRBD2	CASSQGLALFNEQFF	TGTGCCAGCAGCCAGGGACTAGCTCTTTTCAATGAGCAGTTCTTC
TRBV27	TRBJ2-7	NA	14	NA	CAGSLSRVPYEQYF	TGTGCCGGCAGTTTATCGCGGGTCCCCTACGAGCAGTACTTC